The entry below gives a single TCR beta chain sequence along with its context. In the original analysis: Estimation of nucleated cell counts was performed using reference gene primer amplification. The repertoire was sequenced with immunoSEQ multiplex PCR; TCRdb's copy has only in-frame clones and lacks some. V and J calls and clone size are copied from that table; D and trimming were computed from the DNA. The table lists 250,000 to 350,000 clones, about 83% of them singletons. This CDR3 has 15 amino acids. CDR1 and CDR2 from the germline V gene are GTSNPN and SVGIG (reference sequence). The V and J ends lost 4 bases and 6 bases, in that order; junction bases with no gene match: 14. This entry belongs to a study of blood T cell repertoires in COVID-19. Study information: Italy, Spain and the United States were the sources of the convalescent and acute COVID-19 samples. T cells, B-cell-depleted T cells, or PBMCs supplied cDNA or gDNA.

V gene TRBV30 combines with J gene TRBJ2-7, with 8 nucleotides matching TRBD1. The TCR was taken from a woman between 50 and 59 years old with acute or convalescent COVID-19. Sequenced sample: peripheral blood. The CDR3 is CAWIWRHRGVFEQYF. The CDR3 nucleotides are TGTGCCTGGATTTGGCGCCACAGGGGGGTCTTCGAGCAGTACTTC.